The 8 T cell receptor beta chains presented below share a single source sample, sequenced in a study of blood T cell repertoires in COVID-19. Libraries were prepared by immunoSEQ multiplex PCR; TCRdb keeps only in-frame clonotypes and omits some of them. This repertoire shows about 110,000 clones, roughly 80% found once; its top ten account for less than 8%. Sequencing was carried out using peripheral blood. Source of these receptors: a man aged 65 to 85 with acute or convalescent COVID-19.

The chain combines TRBV19 with TRBJ1-5; possible D gene TRBD1, 5 bases. V lost 6 bases, J lost 3 bases, and 9 bases lay in between. Germline V gives CDR1 LNHDA, CDR2 SQIVND (reference sequence). This CDR3 is 13 amino acids long. CDR3 DNA sequence: TGTGCCAGTAGCAGGGTAGACAATCAGCCCCAGCATTTT. It specifies CASSRVDNQPQHF.

The chain couples TRBV3-1 (or the pseudogene TRBV3-2) to TRBJ2-1, with D hard to call. Trimming removed 5 bases at V and 6 bases at J, with 5 bases between. The CDR3 spans 11 residues. Germline-derived CDR1 and CDR2 are LGHDT and YNNKEL (reference sequence). CDR3 in amino acids: CASSNSNEQFF. In nucleotides, the CDR3 is TGTGCCAGCAGCAACAGCAATGAGCAGTTCTTC.

The chain joins TRBV19 to TRBJ1-5; TRBD1 matches 7 bases. J gave up 3 bases and V 7 bases, and 3 bases lay outside the gene matches. In germline, CDR1 is LNHDA, CDR2 SQIVND (reference sequence). The CDR3 sequence is 13 residues long. CDR3 amino acids: CASKGANNQPQHF. The CDR3, as DNA: TGTGCCAGTAAGGGGGCGAACAATCAGCCCCAGCATTTT.

In this sample, this clone turned up once. The chain has TRBV19 and TRBJ2-5; 7 bases map to TRBD1. The CDR3 runs 14 residues. In germline, CDR1 is LNHDA, CDR2 SQIVND (reference sequence). The V segment lost 3 bases and the J segment 4 bases; nucleotides outside the gene matches: 5. CDR3 residues: CASSMTGRPETQYF. The CDR3 DNA is TGTGCCAGTAGTATGACAGGGCGTCCAGAGACCCAGTACTTC.

This rearrangement joins TRBV4-2 to TRBJ2-1, with 9 bases lining up with TRBD2. CDR3 length equals 14 residues. Germline CDR1 and CDR2: LGHNA and YNFKEQ. The V segment lost 4 bases and the J segment 7 bases; nucleotides outside the gene matches: 5. The chain's CDR3 is CASSLSGGWNEQFF. CDR3 bases: TGTGCCAGCAGCCTCAGCGGGGGGTGGAATGAGCAGTTCTTC.

The CDR3 DNA follows: TGTGCCAGCTCACCACCGGGTGGGACAGGGCTGTCACCCCTCCACTTT. Translating it yields CASSPPGGTGLSPLHF. The chain couples TRBV18 to TRBJ1-6; the match to TRBD1 covers 9 bases. J was trimmed by 10 bases and V by 0 bases; bases with no gene match: 7. The CDR3 has 16 residues. Germline V gene lookup returns CDR1 KGHSH and CDR2 LQKENI.

The chain recombines TRBV5-1 with TRBJ2-7; the match to TRBD1 covers 11 bases. Trimming at V came to 4 bases and at J to 4 bases, leaving 4 bases not matched to a gene. Germline V gene data show CDR1 as SGHRS and CDR2 as YFSETQ. The CDR3 runs 14 residues. The CDR3 region has the DNA TGCGCCAGCAGCCGGACAGGGGGCTTTTACGAGCAGTACTTC. The encoded protein is CASSRTGGFYEQYF.

The V call is TRBV3-1 (or the pseudogene TRBV3-2), the J call TRBJ1-6, with D possibly being TRBD1 (5 bases). The germline V gene encodes CDR1 LGHDT and CDR2 YNNKEL (reference sequence). Deletions cut 1 base from V and 10 bases from J, with 14 bases between. The CDR3 sequence is 15 residues long. The DNA for the CDR3 is TGTGCCAGCAGCCAAGTCGCCCGGGGGAGGTCACCCCTCCACTTT. Translated: CASSQVARGRSPLHF.